This T cell receptor beta chain was recorded in a study of vaccination effects on CD4 cells after COVID-19 (dated by TCRdb to between 2021 and 2022). For context, the study as a whole: In the ViraFEST assay, PBMC were stimulated with viral peptide pools, and TCR sequencing was then used to find antigen-specific CD4+ T cell clonotypes based on their expansion. Cultures from other donors in the study were sequenced using the Oncomine TCR Beta short-read assay on an Illumina iSeq 100. SARS-CoV-2 spike-specific CD4+ TCR repertoires from before and after mRNA vaccination were compared in COVID-19 convalescent patients and in infection-naive vaccine recipients. The full study included roughly 11 COVID-19 convalescent patients and several SARS-CoV-2-naive healthy vaccine recipients. About 2.1 million PBMC per well were cultured with about 10 ug/ml peptides in IMDM containing 5% human AB serum, around 10 IU/ml IL-2 and gentamicin. Across the study, the median time from the second dose to post-vaccine sampling was 72 days (range 14 to 241). What the research found in general, with its limitations: Limitations of the study were the small number of convalescent patients and the absence of early post-infection timepoints. At late post-vaccination timepoints, both infection-induced and vaccine-induced clones showed marked clonal contraction, consistent with waning T cell responses. In healthy vaccine recipients, vaccine-induced clones were almost all SARS-CoV-2 mono-reactive, with only 1 of 255 being cross-reactive with common cold coronaviruses.

V drops 3 bases and J drops 2 bases, leaving 9 bases in between. CDR1 and CDR2, per the germline V gene, are KGHDR and SFDVKD. The CDR3 covers 14 residues, taking in both the cysteine and the phenylalanine. Only the CDR3 DNA is retained, 42 bases long and in frame from the first base. After about 10 days of culture, CD4+ T cells were isolated with the EasySep CD4+ T cell isolation kit. Two doses of either the BNT162b2 or the mRNA-1273 mRNA SARS-CoV-2 vaccine were administered to participants. Negative nucleocapsid antibody results before and after vaccination confirmed that the healthy vaccine recipients had no prior SARS-CoV-2 infection. On days 3 and 7, half of the culture medium was replaced with fresh IL-2-containing medium. Unless noted otherwise, every peptide stimulation condition was cultured in triplicate wells. Using Ficoll-Paque Plus gradient centrifugation, PBMC were separated from whole blood and then either used fresh or cryopreserved at -140C. Genomic DNA was extracted from cultured CD4+ T cells with the QIAamp micro DNA kit.

With respect to this clone: The antigen it recognizes is unknown. The sample holds no much larger clone one base away, and base qualities are not on file.

Libraries were made using the immunoSEQ multiplex PCR assay. DNA from the CD4+ T cells that had been cultured and isolated underwent TCR beta CDR3 sequencing. As for the original processing: Non-productive TCR sequences were removed and reads were trimmed to the CDR3 region, keeping CDR3s of at least 7 amino acids. The MANAFEST web app was used to pick out antigen-specific clonotypes by comparing their expansion in peptide wells with that in reference cultures. Positive clones required FDR<0.05 expansion versus reference and all other wells, odds ratio above 5, and frequency above 0.1% in two replicate wells. Cross-reactive clonotypes were defined as significantly expanded in SARS-CoV-2 spike wells and in at least one common cold coronavirus spike condition. CDR3 similarity was assessed by Levenshtein distance with the stringdist R package, and unrooted trees were built with ape in R 3.6.1. What TCRdb holds here is the immuneACCESS table cut down to in-frame rearrangements. Part of the clones is not present; checked against another copy, under half of the missing clones reflect an unresolved V gene, and the others are unexplained. The V and J calls and clone size are taken from that table; D and trimming were inferred from the DNA. Across this sample there are about 66,000 clones, with around 80% seen only once. The top ten constitute about 2.4% of the sample.

This sample comprised CD4+ T cells from PBMCs cultured without peptide, obtained after COVID-19 vaccination. Recombination joined TRBV24-1 with TRBJ1-2, with a weak D call of TRBD1 (6 bases match). The source is a human donor who received a COVID-19 vaccine. The DNA sequence is given as TGTGCCACCAGTGATAGGGGGATAAACTATGGCTACACCTTC. The encoded protein is CATSDRGINYGYTF.